This TCR beta chain was sequenced during a study of blood T cell repertoires in COVID-19. Sequencing was performed with immunoSEQ multiplex PCR; in TCRdb, only in-frame clones are kept and a portion is missing. The profile shows about 210,000 clones, almost 85% of them singletons. The CDR3 extends over 14 amino acids. Germline loops: CDR1 MNHEY, CDR2 SVGAGI. V trimming: 0 bases; J trimming: 3 bases; junction bases outside the gene matches: 1. This clonotype was sampled from a woman in her 50s with active or convalescent COVID-19. The chain couples TRBV6-5 to TRBJ1-1, with 7 bases lining up with TRBD1. Sample: peripheral blood. CDR3 DNA sequence: TGTGCCAGCAGTTACTCGGGACAGTACACTGAAGCTTTCTTT. This translates into CASSYSGQYTEAFF.